These 21 T cell receptor beta chains were all obtained from the same sample, sequenced in a study of blood T cell repertoires in COVID-19 (dated by TCRdb to about 2020). The method behind the library was the immunoSEQ multiplex PCR assay. In TCRdb, the immuneACCESS table is reduced to in-frame sequences with V and J assigned. These tables do not hold every clone; where another copy was compared, an unresolved V gene accounts for under half, and the others remain unexplained. A total of approximately 98,000 clones appear in this sample, 88% of them only once. Over 2% of the sample goes to the ten largest clones. The sequencing sample was made of peripheral blood. These receptors were obtained from a human donor in a cohort sampled during active COVID-19.

J is TRBJ2-7 and V is TRBV6-5; D gene unclear. Germline V lookup: CDR1 MNHEY, CDR2 SVGAGI. This CDR3 spans 15 amino acids. The V end lost 2 bases, the J end lost 6 bases, and 17 bases lay between the germline ends. Here the CDR3 reads CASSYGSGPESEQYF. CDR3 sequence (DNA): TGTGCCAGCAGTTACGGATCAGGTCCAGAATCCGAGCAGTACTTC.

This chain connects TRBV19 to TRBJ1-5; TRBD1 matches at 7 bases. In germline, CDR1 is LNHDA, CDR2 SQIVND (reference sequence). This CDR3 is built from 17 residues. V shed 9 bases and J 0 bases; nucleotides not matched to a gene: 14. For the CDR3, the DNA is TGTGCCAGCAACGGCGGCGGGAGGGGGCTTAGCAATCAGCCCCAGCATTTT. Its protein is CASNGGGRGLSNQPQHF.

The chain employs TRBV10-2 and TRBJ2-7, with D perhaps TRBD2 (5 bases). Germline V gives CDR1 WSHSY, CDR2 SAAADI. This CDR3 contains 14 residues. Between the trimmed V and J ends, which lost 6 bases and 2 bases, there was a span of 14 bases. The CDR3 region has the DNA TGCGCCAGCAGCTCTTATAGCGCTACCTACGAGCAGTACTTC. This sequence encodes CASSSYSATYEQYF.

This chain uses TRBV29-1 with TRBJ2-7; 11 nucleotides match TRBD1. This CDR3 has 13 residues. The V segment lost 3 bases and the J segment 4 bases; nucleotides outside the gene matches: 2. Germline V gives CDR1 SQVTM, CDR2 ANQGSEA. CDR3 loop: CSVEGTGGYEQYF. As DNA, the CDR3 is TGCAGCGTTGAGGGGACAGGGGGGTACGAGCAGTACTTC.

The genes are TRBV14 and TRBJ2-1, with TRBD1 identical over 7 bases. Germline loops: CDR1 SGHDN, CDR2 FVKESK. This CDR3 has 15 amino acids. Trimming at V came to 4 bases and at J to 2 bases, leaving 5 bases not matched to a gene. The CDR3 region is CASSPRGITYNEQFF. The CDR3 DNA reads as TGTGCCAGCAGCCCCAGGGGGATCACCTACAATGAGCAGTTCTTC.

This chain uses TRBV5-4 with TRBJ2-5; D is perhaps TRBD2 (6 bases). The CDR3 is made up of 16 amino acids. V was shortened by 4 bases and J by 2 bases, with 18 bases between the two germline ends. Germline V lookup: CDR1 SGHNT, CDR2 YYREEE (reference sequence). CDR3 loop: CASSLLIQGGQETQYF. The CDR3 nucleotides read TGTGCCAGCAGCCTTCTCATTCAGGGAGGTCAAGAGACCCAGTACTTC.

The chain joins TRBV20-1 to TRBJ2-7; tentatively, D is TRBD2 (5 bases). The germline V gene has CDR1 DFQATT and CDR2 SNEGSKA (reference sequence). Trimming pared 3 bases from V and 0 bases from J, leaving 12 bases between. The CDR3 totals 14 residues. CDR3 DNA sequence: TGCAGTGCTAGTACCAGCGGCGGCTCCTACGAGCAGTACTTC. Its translation is CSASTSGGSYEQYF.

The V call is TRBV5-1, the J call TRBJ2-1, with 9 nucleotides matching TRBD2. Germline-derived CDR1 and CDR2 are SGHRS and YFSETQ. Germline trimming cut 4 bases from V and 8 bases from J; bases unmatched to any gene: 7. This CDR3 is built from 14 residues. As DNA, the CDR3 is TGCGCCAGCAGCCCGTGGACTAGCGTTGATGAGCAGTTCTTC. It translates to CASSPWTSVDEQFF. The whole variable domain, filled in from reference TRBV5-1 and TRBJ2-1, reads KAGVTQTPRYLIKTRGQQVTLSCSPISGHRSVSWYQQTPGQGLQFLFEYFSETQRNKGNFPGRFSGRQFSNSRSEMNVSTLELGDSALYLCASSPWTSVDEQFFGPGTRLTVL.

This rearrangement joins TRBV6-1 to TRBJ1-2; 9 bases are a match to TRBD1. The CDR3 totals 18 residues. The germline gives CDR1 MNHNS, CDR2 SASEGT. The trim removed 2 bases at V and 5 bases at J, leaving 15 bases unmatched. CDR3 in amino acids: CASSEFPSTGTGFYGYTF. DNA for the CDR3: TGTGCCAGCAGTGAATTTCCCTCAACCGGGACAGGGTTTTATGGCTACACCTTC.

V gene TRBV5-1 combines with J gene TRBJ2-3; tentatively, D is TRBD2 (7 bases). Trimming took 7 bases from V and 4 from J, leaving 13 bases between them. Germline V gene sequence: CDR1 SGHRS, CDR2 YFSETQ. The CDR3 loop spans 13 amino acids. This CDR3 is CASRRGAPDTQYF. The CDR3 bases are TGCGCCAGCCGTCGGGGGGCCCCAGATACGCAGTATTTT.

V gene TRBV11-2 combines with J gene TRBJ2-4; D is uncertain. This CDR3 contains 15 residues. The germline V gene has CDR1 SGHAT and CDR2 FQNNGV. V was shortened by 1 base and J by 0 bases, with 7 bases between the two germline ends. The CDR3 protein is CASSLAQLAKNIQYF. The CDR3 coding sequence is TGTGCCAGCAGCTTAGCGCAACTAGCCAAAAACATTCAGTACTTC. The whole variable domain, filled in from reference TRBV11-2 and TRBJ2-4, reads EAGVAQSPRYKIIEKRQSVAFWCNPISGHATLYWYQQILGQGPKLLIQFQNNGVVDDSQLPKDRFSAERLKGVDSTLKIQPAKLEDSAVYLCASSLAQLAKNIQYFGAGTRLSVL.

This clone was seen once. The chain uses TRBV11-2 and TRBJ1-1; D unresolved. V shed 1 base and J shed 6 bases, with 3 bases lying between them. CDR1 and CDR2 (germline): SGHAT, FQNNGV. This CDR3 is built from 11 residues. The CDR3 spells CASSLAAEAFF. DNA for the CDR3: TGTGCCAGCAGCTTAGCAGCTGAAGCTTTCTTT.

The V call is TRBV18, the J call TRBJ1-6, with D unresolved. Germline assignment: CDR1 KGHSH and CDR2 LQKENI. The CDR3 extends over 14 amino acids. Trimming shortened V by 3 bases and J by 10 bases, and 13 bases separated the two germline ends. As DNA, the CDR3 is TGTGCCAGCTCACCTAAGGGAGAAGGGTCACCCCTCCACTTT. The encoded protein is CASSPKGEGSPLHF.

This clone occurred once. The rearrangement links TRBV6-5 to TRBJ2-7; maybe TRBD2 (5 bases). Germline V gives CDR1 MNHEY, CDR2 SVGAGI. CDR3 length: 15 residues. The germline V and J ends were trimmed by 2 bases and 5 bases, with 16 bases remaining between them. In nucleotides, the CDR3 is TGTGCCAGCAGTTACCCCACTAGTCTTGCCGACGAGCAGTACTTC. It is translated as CASSYPTSLADEQYF.

In its sample, this clone was seen once. The chain recombines TRBV4-1 with TRBJ2-7; TRBD2 matches at 10 bases. CDR3 length: 12 amino acids. Trimming removed 10 bases from V and 6 bases from J; junction bases left unmatched: 6. Per germline, CDR1 MGHRA and CDR2 YSYEKL. In nucleotides, the CDR3 is TGCGCCACAGCACGGACTAGCGGCGAGCAGTACTTC. This translates into CATARTSGEQYF.

The chain links TRBV14 to TRBJ2-1, with TRBD2 identical over 10 bases. Germline V gene data show CDR1 as SGHDN and CDR2 as FVKESK. The CDR3 runs to 15 residues. Trimming took 1 base from V and 10 from J; bases not matched to a gene: 7. The DNA for the CDR3 is TGTGCCAGCAGCCAAGTTCTAGCGGGAGTGTTAGAGCAGTTCTTC. Translated, it gives CASSQVLAGVLEQFF.

This chain joins TRBV5-1 and TRBJ2-3; 11 nucleotides agree with TRBD2. CDR3 size: 16 residues. Germline V lookup: CDR1 SGHRS, CDR2 YFSETQ. V lost 0 bases and J lost 2; bases outside the gene matches: 2. CDR3 region: CASSLGSGRATDTQYF. In nucleotides, the CDR3 is TGCGCCAGCAGCTTGGGTAGCGGGAGGGCCACAGATACGCAGTATTTT.

This sequence joins TRBV5-1 and TRBJ2-3; 8 bases map to TRBD2. Germline CDR1 reads SGHRS; CDR2 reads YFSETQ. Trimming removed 2 bases from V and 4 bases from J; junction bases left unmatched: 6. There are 15 residues in the CDR3. CDR3 region: CASSFSAGGSDTQYF. The CDR3 DNA reads TGCGCCAGCAGCTTCTCGGCGGGAGGCTCAGATACGCAGTATTTT.

This chain joins TRBV7-9 and TRBJ2-5; D is uncertain. Trimming cost V 4 bases and J 2 bases, with 17 bases left between them. The CDR3 covers 16 residues. Germline lookup yields CDR1 SEHNR and CDR2 FQNEAQ (reference sequence). DNA for the CDR3: TGTGCCAGCAGCTCGCCGCGACAAATCACGCAAGAGACCCAGTACTTC. Amino acid sequence: CASSSPRQITQETQYF.

Only one count was recorded for this clone. The gene calls are TRBV27 and TRBJ1-1, with 11 bases matching TRBD1. Per the germline V gene, CDR1 is MNHEY and CDR2 is SMNVEV (reference sequence). Trimming removed 4 bases from V and 0 bases from J; junction bases left unmatched: 7. This CDR3 is built from 17 residues. This CDR3 is CASSYRTGGSMNTEAFF. CDR3 DNA: TGTGCCAGCAGTTATAGGACAGGGGGCAGCATGAACACTGAAGCTTTCTTT.

This chain links TRBV6-5 with TRBJ1-5, with 7 nucleotides matching TRBD1. The CDR3 is 14 residues long. Germline-derived CDR1 and CDR2 are MNHEY and SVGAGI. After removal of 8 bases from V and 6 bases from J, the junction contained 10 bases not matched to a gene. The DNA for the CDR3 is TGTGCCAGCGGAACTAGGGGGCTCGGTCAGCCCCAGCATTTT. Amino acids: CASGTRGLGQPQHF.